This T cell receptor beta chain was documented in a study of glioma-infiltrating T cells. Looking at the study overall: Low-grade gliomas were grade II; glioblastomas were grade IV at initial diagnosis.

Points on this clonotype: The antigen remains undetermined. One junction end disagrees with the germline gene, perhaps due to a read error.

General study points: CDR3 overlap between tissue and blood was very small. Tissue-blood divergence was below expectation in non-neoplastic patients, above in gliomas.

The iRepertoire nested amplicon-rescue multiplex PCR amplified TCR alpha and beta CDR3s from RNA. Tissue mRNA or PBMC total RNA, about 85-400 ng, went into one-step reverse transcription and amplification. TCRdb passed the multiplex PCR reads through MiXCR, listing each CDR3 protein once. The table includes 400,000 or so distinct CDR3 sequences, about 40% detected once. The clonotype comes from a human donor with low-grade glioma or glioblastoma, undergoing nonglioma brain surgery, or in good health (not recorded which). Input material: glioma tissue, nonneoplastic brain tissue, or PBMCs (not recorded which).

DNA of the CDR3: TGTGCCAGCAGTTATCTAGCGGATGGCCACACCTTC. Translated: CASSYLADGHTF. The rearrangement links TRBV28 to TRBJ1-2; D uncertain. Germline V gives CDR1 MDHEN, CDR2 SYDVKM. This CDR3 region has 12 residues.